This section outlines one TCR beta chain sequence together with its context. The record originates from a study of blood T cell repertoires in COVID-19. On the study more broadly: T cells, B-cell-depleted T cells, or PBMCs provided the cDNA or gDNA that served as material.

Assay: immunoSEQ multiplex PCR; the TCRdb copy retains only in-frame clones and omits some. Here the sample spans more than 200,000 clones, roughly 80% being singletons. The sequencing input was peripheral blood. This TCR was sampled from an elderly man with acute or convalescent COVID-19.

CDR3 in amino acids: CASSPLRARVTQYF. In DNA, the CDR3 is TGTGCCAGCAGCCCCCTGCGGGCGAGAGTGACCCAGTACTTC. The chain carries TRBV3-1 (or the pseudogene TRBV3-2) and TRBJ2-5, with D possibly matching TRBD2 (5 bases). Germline V gives CDR1 LGHDT, CDR2 YNNKEL (reference sequence). The V gene lost 4 bases and the J gene lost 7 bases, with 16 bases spanning the gap. This CDR3 is built from 14 residues.